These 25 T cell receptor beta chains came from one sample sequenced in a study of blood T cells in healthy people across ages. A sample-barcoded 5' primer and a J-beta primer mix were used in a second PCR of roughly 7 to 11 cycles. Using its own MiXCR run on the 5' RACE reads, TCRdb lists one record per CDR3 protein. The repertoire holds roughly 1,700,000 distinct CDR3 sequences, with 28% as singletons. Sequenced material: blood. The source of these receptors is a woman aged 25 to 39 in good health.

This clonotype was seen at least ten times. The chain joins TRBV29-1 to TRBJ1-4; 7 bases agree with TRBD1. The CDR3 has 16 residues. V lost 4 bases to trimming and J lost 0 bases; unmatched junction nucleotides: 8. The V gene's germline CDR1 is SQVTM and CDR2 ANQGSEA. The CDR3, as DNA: TGCAGCGTTGCGGGATTAGGACAGGCAACTAATGAAAAACTGTTTTTT. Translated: CSVAGLGQATNEKLFF.

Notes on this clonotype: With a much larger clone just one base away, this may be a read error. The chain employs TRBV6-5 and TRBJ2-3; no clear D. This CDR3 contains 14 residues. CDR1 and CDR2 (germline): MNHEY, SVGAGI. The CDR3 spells CASSYQTSTDAQYF. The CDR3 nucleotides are TGTGCCAGCAGTTACCAGACAAGCACAGATGCGCAGTATTTT.

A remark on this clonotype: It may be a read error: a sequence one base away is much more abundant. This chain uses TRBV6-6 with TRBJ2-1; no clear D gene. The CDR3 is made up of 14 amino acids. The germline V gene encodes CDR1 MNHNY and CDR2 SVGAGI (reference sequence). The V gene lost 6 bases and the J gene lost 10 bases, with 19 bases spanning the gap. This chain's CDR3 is CASSDGRSSYEQFF. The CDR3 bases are TGTGCCAGCAGCGACGGTAGGAGCTCCTACGAGCAGTTCTTC.

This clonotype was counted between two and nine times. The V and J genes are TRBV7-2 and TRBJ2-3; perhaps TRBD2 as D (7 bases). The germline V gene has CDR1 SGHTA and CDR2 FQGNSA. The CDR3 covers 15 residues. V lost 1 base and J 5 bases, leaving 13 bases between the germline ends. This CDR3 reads CASSLERGAVDTQYF. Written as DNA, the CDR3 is TGTGCCAGCAGCTTAGAACGGGGGGCTGTAGATACGCAGTATTTT.

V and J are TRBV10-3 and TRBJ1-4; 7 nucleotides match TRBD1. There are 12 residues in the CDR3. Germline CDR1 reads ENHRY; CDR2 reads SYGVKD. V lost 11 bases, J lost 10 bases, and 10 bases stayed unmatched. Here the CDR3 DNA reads TGTGCCGCAAGACAGGGCCCCGGAAAACTGTTTTTT. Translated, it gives CAARQGPGKLFF.

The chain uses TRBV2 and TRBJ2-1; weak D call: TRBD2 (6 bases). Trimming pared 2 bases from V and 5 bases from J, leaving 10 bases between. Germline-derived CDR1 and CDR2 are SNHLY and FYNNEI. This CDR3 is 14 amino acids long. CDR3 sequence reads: CASSETGAHNEQFF. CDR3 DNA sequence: TGTGCCAGCAGTGAAACGGGAGCGCACAATGAGCAGTTCTTC. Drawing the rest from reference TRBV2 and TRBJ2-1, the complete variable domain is EPEVTQTPSHQVTQMGQEVILRCVPISNHLYFYWYRQILGQKVEFLVSFYNNEISEKSEIFDDQFSVERPDGSNFTLKIRSTKLEDSAMYFCASSETGAHNEQFFGPGTRLTVL.

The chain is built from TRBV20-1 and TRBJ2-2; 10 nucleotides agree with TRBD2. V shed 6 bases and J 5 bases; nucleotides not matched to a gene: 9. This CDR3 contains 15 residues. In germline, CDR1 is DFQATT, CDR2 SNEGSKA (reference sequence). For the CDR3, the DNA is TGCAGTGCCCCCTTAGTAGCGGGAGGAACCGGGGAGCTGTTTTTT. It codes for CSAPLVAGGTGELFF.

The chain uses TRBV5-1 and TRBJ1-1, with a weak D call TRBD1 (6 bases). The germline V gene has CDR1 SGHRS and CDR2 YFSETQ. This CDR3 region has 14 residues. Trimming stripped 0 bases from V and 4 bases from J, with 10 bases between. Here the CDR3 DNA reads TGCGCCAGCAGCTTGGAGGGGGGAAGCACTGAAGCTTTCTTT. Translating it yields CASSLEGGSTEAFF. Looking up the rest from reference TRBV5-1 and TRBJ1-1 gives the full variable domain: KAGVTQTPRYLIKTRGQQVTLSCSPISGHRSVSWYQQTPGQGLQFLFEYFSETQRNKGNFPGRFSGRQFSNSRSEMNVSTLELGDSALYLCASSLEGGSTEAFFGQGTRLTVV.

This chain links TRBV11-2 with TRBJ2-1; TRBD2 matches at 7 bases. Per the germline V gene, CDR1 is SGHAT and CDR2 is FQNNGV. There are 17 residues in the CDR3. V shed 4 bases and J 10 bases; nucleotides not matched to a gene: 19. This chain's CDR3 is CASSSGTRLASIREQFF. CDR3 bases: TGTGCCAGCAGCTCGGGAACCAGACTAGCTTCAATCCGGGAGCAGTTCTTC.

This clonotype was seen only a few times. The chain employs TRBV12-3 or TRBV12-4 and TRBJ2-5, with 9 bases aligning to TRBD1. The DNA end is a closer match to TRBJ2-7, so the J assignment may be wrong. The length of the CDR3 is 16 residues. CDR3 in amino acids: CASSLSPGQGLNEQYF. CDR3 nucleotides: TGTGCCAGCAGTTTATCCCCGGGACAGGGCTTGAACGAGCAGTACTTC.

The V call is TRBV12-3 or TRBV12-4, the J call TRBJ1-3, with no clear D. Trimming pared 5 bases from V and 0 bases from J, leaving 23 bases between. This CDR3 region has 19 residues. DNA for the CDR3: TGTGCCAGCAGTCCCATTGCCTCGGGTCCTCAAAACTCTGGAAACACCATATATTTT. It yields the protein CASSPIASGPQNSGNTIYF.

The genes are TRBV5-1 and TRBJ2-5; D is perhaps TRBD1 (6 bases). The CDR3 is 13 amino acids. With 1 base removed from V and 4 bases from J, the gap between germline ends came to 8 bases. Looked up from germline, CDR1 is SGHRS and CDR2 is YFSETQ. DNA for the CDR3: TGCGCCAGCAGCTTGAGGGGGATAGAGACCCAGTACTTC. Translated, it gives CASSLRGIETQYF.

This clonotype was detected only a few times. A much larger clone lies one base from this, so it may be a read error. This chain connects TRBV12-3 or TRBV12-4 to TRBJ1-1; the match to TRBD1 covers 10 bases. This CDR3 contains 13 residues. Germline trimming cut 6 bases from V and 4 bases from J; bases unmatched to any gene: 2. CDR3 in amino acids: CASRGQGSTEAFF. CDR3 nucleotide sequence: TGTGCCAGCAGGGGACAGGGGAGCACTGAAGCTTTCTTT.

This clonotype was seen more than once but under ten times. The CDR3 loop reads CASSQTGPYTDTQYF. The DNA for the CDR3 is TGTGCCAGCAGCCAAACGGGGCCCTACACAGATACGCAGTATTTT. The gene calls are TRBV12-3 or TRBV12-4 and TRBJ2-3, with D perhaps being TRBD1 or TRBD2 (5 bases each). V was shortened by 6 bases and J by 2 bases, with 15 bases between the two germline ends. This CDR3 comprises 15 residues.

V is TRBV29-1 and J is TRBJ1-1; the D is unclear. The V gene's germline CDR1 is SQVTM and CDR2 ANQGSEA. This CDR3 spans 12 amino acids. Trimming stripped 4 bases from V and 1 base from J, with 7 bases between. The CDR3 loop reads CSVGRWNTEAFF. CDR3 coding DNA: TGCAGCGTTGGTCGGTGGAACACTGAAGCTTTCTTT.

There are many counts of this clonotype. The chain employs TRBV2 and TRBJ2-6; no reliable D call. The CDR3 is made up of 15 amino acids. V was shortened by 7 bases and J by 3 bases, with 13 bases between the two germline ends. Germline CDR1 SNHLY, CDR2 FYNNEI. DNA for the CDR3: TGTGCCAGCACCCCAGAGCCGGGTGGGGCCAACGTCCTGACTTTC. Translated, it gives CASTPEPGGANVLTF. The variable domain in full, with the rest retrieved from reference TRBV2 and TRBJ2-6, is EPEVTQTPSHQVTQMGQEVILRCVPISNHLYFYWYRQILGQKVEFLVSFYNNEISEKSEIFDDQFSVERPDGSNFTLKIRSTKLEDSAMYFCASTPEPGGANVLTFGAGSRLTVL.

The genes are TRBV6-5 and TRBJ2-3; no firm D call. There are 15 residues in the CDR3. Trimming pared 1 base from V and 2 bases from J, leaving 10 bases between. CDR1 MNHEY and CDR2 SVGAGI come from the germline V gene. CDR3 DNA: TGTGCCAGCAGTTACTTTAGCCCCTACACAGATACGCAGTATTTT. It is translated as CASSYFSPYTDTQYF.

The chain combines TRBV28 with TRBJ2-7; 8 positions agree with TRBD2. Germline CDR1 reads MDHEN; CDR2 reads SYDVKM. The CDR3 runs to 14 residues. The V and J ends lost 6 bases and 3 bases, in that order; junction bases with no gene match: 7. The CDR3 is CASSPGGAIYEQYF. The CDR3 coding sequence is TGTGCCAGCAGCCCCGGGGGGGCGATCTACGAGCAGTACTTC. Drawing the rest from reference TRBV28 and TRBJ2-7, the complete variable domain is DVKVTQSSRYLVKRTGEKVFLECVQDMDHENMFWYRQDPGLGLRLIYFSYDVKMKEKGDIPEGYSVSREKKERFSLILESASTNQTSMYLCASSPGGAIYEQYFGPGTRLTVT.

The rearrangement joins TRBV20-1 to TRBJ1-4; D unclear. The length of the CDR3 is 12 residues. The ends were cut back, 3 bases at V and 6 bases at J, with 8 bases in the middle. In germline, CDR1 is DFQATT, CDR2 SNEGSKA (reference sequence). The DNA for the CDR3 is TGCAGTGCTAGCTCGGGTGATGAAAAACTGTTTTTT. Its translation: CSASSGDEKLFF.

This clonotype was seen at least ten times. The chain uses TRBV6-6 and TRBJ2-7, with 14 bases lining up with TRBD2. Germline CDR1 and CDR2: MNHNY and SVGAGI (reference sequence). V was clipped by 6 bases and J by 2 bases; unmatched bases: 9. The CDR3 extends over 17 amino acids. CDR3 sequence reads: CASSAGTSGRKTYEQYF. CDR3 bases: TGTGCCAGCAGCGCCGGGACTAGCGGGAGAAAAACCTACGAGCAGTACTTC.

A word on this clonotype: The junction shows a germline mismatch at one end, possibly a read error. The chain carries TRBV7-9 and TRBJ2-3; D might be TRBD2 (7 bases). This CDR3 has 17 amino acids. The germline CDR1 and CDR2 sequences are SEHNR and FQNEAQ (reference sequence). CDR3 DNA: TGTGCCAGCAGCTTAGTGGTGGCGGGGGCGGGCACAGGTACGCAGTATTTT. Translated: CASSLVVAGAGTGTQYF.

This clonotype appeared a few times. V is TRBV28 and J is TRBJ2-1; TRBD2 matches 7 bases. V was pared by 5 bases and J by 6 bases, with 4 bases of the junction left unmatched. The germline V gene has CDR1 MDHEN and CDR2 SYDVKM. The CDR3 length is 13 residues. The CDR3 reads CASSVTSTNEQFF. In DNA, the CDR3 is TGTGCCAGCAGTGTGACTAGCACCAATGAGCAGTTCTTC.

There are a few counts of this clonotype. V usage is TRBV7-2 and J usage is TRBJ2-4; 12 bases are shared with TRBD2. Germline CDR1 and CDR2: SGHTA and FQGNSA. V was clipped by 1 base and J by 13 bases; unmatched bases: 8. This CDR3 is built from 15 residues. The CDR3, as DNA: TGTGCCAGCAGCTTAGAAGTGGGACTAGCGGGCTTACAGTACTTC. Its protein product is CASSLEVGLAGLQYF.

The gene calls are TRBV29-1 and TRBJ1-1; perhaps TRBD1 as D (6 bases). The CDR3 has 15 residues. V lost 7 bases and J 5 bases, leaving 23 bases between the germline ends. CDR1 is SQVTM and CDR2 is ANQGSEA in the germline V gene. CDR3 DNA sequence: TGCAGCGGACAAGGGACACCCTTTAGGGGGACTGAAGCTTTCTTT. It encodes CSGQGTPFRGTEAFF.

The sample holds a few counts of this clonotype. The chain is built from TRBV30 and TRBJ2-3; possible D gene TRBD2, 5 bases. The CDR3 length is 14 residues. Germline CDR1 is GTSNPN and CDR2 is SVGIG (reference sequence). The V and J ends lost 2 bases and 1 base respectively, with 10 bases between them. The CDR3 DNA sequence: TGTGCCTGGAGTAGGCGGCGGGGCACAGATACGCAGTATTTT. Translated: CAWSRRRGTDTQYF.